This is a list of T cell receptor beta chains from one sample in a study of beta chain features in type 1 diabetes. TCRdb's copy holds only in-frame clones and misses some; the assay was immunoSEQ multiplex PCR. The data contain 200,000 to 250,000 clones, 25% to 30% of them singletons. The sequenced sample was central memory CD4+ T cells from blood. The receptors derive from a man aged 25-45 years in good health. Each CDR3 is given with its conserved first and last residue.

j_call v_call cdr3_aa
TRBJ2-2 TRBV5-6 CASSLLQRNTGELFF
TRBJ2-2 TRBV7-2 CASSLDRAETGELFF
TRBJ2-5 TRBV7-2 CASSPDGQETQYF
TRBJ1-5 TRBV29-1 CSVDPGEGQPQHF
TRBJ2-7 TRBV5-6 CASSFNQGAKQYF
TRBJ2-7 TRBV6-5 CASSYSLTGILGEQYF
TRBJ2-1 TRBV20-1 CSALLNMEQFF
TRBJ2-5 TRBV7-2 CASSFTGIQETQYF
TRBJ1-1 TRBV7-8 CASSLGGLGLTEAFF
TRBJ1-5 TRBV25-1 CASSESIWLQINQPQHF
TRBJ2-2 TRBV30 CAQGSGMNTGELFF
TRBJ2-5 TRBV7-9 CASSSRGAQETQYF
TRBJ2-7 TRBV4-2 CASSQDLHGEPYEQYF
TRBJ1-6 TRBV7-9 CASSPRDRGSYNSPLHF
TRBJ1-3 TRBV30 CAWSVYAGFSSGNTIYF
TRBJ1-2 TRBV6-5 CASSKTVYYGYTF
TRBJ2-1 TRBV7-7 CASSLNINNEQFF
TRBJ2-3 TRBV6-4 CASSGLAGGPDTQYF
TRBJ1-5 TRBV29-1 CSVEENTNQPQHF
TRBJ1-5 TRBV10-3 CATRTDDSNQPQHF
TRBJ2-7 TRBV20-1 CSAREVYEQYF
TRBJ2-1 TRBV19 CASSMQGSSYNEQFF
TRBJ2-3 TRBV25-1 CASSLGLGDTQYF
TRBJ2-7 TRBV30 CAWSSGAGYEQYF
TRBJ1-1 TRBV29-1 CSIMTVNTEAFF
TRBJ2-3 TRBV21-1 CASSPAGTTHTDTQYF
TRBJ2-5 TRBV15 CATSRVVSDQETQYF
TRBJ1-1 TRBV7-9 CASSRGGDSLNTEAFF
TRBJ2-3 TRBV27 CASSPRVGTGMTDTQYF
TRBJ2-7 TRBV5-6 CASSLSGKKAYEQYF
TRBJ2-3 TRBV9 CASSVGTPGTDTQYF
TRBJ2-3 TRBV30 CALDTHGTGSTDTQYF
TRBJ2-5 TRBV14 CASSQETLAGVETQYF
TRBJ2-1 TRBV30 CARSMQDFGEQFF
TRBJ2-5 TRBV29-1 CSVEDRTSGNQETQYF
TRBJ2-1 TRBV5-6 CATSPPESYNEQFF
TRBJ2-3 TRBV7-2 CASSHPWADTQYF
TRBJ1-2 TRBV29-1 CSVIGVRGYTF
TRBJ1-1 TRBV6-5 CASSQTGTGNTEAFF
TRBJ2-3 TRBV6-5 CASSSRTGGTDTQYF
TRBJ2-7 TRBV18 CASSPPWPAQEQYF
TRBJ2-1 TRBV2 CASSLTSGSYNEQFF
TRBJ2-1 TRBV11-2 CASSLSRNNEQFF
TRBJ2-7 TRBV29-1 CSAGTSGLYEQYF
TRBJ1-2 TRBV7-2 CASSPGRTSGYTF
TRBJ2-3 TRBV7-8 CASSLAPGPLSTDTQYF
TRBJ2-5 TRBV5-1 CASSRSTGTGEKETQYF
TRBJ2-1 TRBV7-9 CASSRMSDEQFF
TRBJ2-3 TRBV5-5 CASIPGPNTDTQYF
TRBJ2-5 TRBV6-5 CASRYTAAQETQYF
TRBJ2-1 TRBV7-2 CASSLGLAGGRDEQFF
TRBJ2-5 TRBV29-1 CSVNSGEETQYF
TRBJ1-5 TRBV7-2 CASSGNRGDQPQHF
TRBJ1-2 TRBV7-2 CASSMDGNYGYTF
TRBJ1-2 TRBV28 CASNTGVYGYTF
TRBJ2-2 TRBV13 CASSHTTSGRLAGELFF
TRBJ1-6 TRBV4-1 CASSQEVTGDSPLHF
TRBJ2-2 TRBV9 CASSVGRTGELFF
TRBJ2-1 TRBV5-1 CASSSQTDNEQFF
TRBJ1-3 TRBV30 CAWSRGQANTIYF